This is a list of T cell receptor beta chains from one sample in a study of glioma-infiltrating T cells after dendritic cell vaccination. The table came from immunoSEQ multiplex PCR; TCRdb's copy has only in-frame clones and leaves some out. The sample yields 95,000 or so clones, approximately 87% seen once. The sequencing here drew on blood, taken before dendritic cell vaccination. Every receptor here comes from a human donor with glioblastoma. Both conserved end residues are part of each CDR3. The order of the fields is V gene, CDR3 length, D gene, CDR3 protein. A D gene is named only where the DNA matches it firmly.

v_call: TRBV20-1; cdr3_length: 11; d_call: NA; cdr3_aa: CSARDLNEQFF
v_call: TRBV5-1; cdr3_length: 17; d_call: TRBD1; cdr3_aa: CASSVVPGQGRGTEAFF
v_call: TRBV11-3; cdr3_length: 16; d_call: NA; cdr3_aa: CASSLIESQGGNEQFF
v_call: TRBV5-1; cdr3_length: 15; d_call: NA; cdr3_aa: CASSLWGQGREKLFF
v_call: TRBV7-6; cdr3_length: 17; d_call: NA; cdr3_aa: CASSNVLFGTSNSPLHF
v_call: TRBV15; cdr3_length: 15; d_call: TRBD1; cdr3_aa: CATSSRDRGRETQYF
v_call: TRBV21-1; cdr3_length: 16; d_call: NA; cdr3_aa: CASSKDRLWSSYEQYF
v_call: TRBV11-3; cdr3_length: 12; d_call: TRBD2; cdr3_aa: CASSRGGSEQFF
v_call: TRBV28; cdr3_length: 13; d_call: NA; cdr3_aa: CASSVRGRDGYTF
v_call: TRBV2; cdr3_length: 15; d_call: NA; cdr3_aa: CASSAGQISTDTQYF
v_call: TRBV7-9; cdr3_length: 14; d_call: TRBD2; cdr3_aa: CASSPAGGIDTQYF
v_call: TRBV2; cdr3_length: 12; d_call: NA; cdr3_aa: CASSEGSYGYTF